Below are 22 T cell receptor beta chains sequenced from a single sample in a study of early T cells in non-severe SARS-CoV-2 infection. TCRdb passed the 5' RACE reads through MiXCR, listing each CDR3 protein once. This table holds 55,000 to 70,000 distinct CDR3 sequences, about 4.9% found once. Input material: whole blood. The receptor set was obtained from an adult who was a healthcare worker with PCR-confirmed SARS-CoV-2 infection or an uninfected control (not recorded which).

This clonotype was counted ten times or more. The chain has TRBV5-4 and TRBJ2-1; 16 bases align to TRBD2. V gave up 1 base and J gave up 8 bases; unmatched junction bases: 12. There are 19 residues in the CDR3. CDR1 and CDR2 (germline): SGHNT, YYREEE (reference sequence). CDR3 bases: TGTGCCAGCAGCTTGACTTCCGGGACTAGCGGGAGGGTTTGGGATGAGCAGTTCTTC. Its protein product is CASSLTSGTSGRVWDEQFF.

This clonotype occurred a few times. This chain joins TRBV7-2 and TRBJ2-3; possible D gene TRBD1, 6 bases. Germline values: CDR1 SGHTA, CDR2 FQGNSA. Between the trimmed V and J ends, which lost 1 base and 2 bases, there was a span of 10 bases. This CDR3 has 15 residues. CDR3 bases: TGTGCCAGCAGCTTAGAACAGGGCTCCACAGATACGCAGTATTTT. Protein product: CASSLEQGSTDTQYF.

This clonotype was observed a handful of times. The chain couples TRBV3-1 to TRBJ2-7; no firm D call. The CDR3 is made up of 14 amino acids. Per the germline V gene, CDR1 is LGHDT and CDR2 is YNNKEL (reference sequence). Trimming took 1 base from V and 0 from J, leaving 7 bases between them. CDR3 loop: CASSQGRNSYEQYF. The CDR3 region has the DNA TGTGCCAGCAGCCAAGGTCGGAACTCCTACGAGCAGTACTTC.

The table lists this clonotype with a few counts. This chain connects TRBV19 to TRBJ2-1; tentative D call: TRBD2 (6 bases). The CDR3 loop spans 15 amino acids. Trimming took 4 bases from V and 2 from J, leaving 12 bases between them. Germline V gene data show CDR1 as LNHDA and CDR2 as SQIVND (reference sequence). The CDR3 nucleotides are TGTGCCAGTAGTAATGAGCGGGTCACCTACAATGAGCAGTTCTTC. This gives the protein CASSNERVTYNEQFF.

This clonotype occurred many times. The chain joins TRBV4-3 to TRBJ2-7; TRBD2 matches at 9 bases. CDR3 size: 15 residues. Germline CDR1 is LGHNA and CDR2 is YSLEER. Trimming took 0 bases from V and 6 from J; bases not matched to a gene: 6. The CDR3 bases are TGCGCCAGCAGCCAAGATCGAGTAGCGGGAGCCGAGCAGTACTTC. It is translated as CASSQDRVAGAEQYF.

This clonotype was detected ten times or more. CDR3 coding DNA: TGTGCCAGCAACAGGAACACCGGGGAGCTGTTTTTT. Protein: CASNRNTGELFF. J is TRBJ2-2 and V is TRBV7-9; no firm D call. V shed 7 bases and J shed 1 base, with 4 bases lying between them. Germline V gives CDR1 SEHNR, CDR2 FQNEAQ (reference sequence). This CDR3 is 12 amino acids long.

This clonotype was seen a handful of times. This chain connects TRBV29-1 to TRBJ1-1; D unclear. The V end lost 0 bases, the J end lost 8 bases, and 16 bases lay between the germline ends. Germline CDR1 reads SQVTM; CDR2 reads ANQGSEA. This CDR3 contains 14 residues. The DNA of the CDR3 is TGCAGCGTTGAAGATCCGCGAACCAGAGCAGAAGCTTTCTTT. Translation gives CSVEDPRTRAEAFF.

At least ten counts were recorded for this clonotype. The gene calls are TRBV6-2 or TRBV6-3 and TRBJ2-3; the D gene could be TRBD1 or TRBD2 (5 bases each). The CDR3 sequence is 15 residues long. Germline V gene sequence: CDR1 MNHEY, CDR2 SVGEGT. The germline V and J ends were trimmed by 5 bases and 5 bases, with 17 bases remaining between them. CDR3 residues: CASSSPGPTGDTQYF. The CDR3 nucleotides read TGTGCCAGCAGTAGCCCGGGACCGACGGGAGATACGCAGTATTTT.

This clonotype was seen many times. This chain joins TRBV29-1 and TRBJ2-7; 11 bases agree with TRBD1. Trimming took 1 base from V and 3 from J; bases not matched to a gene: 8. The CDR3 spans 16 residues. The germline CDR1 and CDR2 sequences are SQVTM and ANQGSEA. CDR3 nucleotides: TGCAGCGTTGAAGCTAAGGGACAGGGGGGCGTCTACGAGCAGTACTTC. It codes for CSVEAKGQGGVYEQYF.

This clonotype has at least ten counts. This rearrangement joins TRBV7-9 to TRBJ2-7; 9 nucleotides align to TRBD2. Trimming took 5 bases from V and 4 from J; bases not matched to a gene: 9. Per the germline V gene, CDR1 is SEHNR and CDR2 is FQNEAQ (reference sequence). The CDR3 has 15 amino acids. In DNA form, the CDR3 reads TGTGCCAGCAGCATTAGCGGGAGTCACAATTACGAGCAGTACTTC. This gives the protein CASSISGSHNYEQYF. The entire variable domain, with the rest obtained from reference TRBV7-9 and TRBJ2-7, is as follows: DTGVSQNPRHKITKRGQNVTFRCDPISEHNRLYWYRQTLGQGPEFLTYFQNEAQLEKSRLLSDRFSAERPKGSFSTLEIQRTEQGDSAMYLCASSISGSHNYEQYFGPGTRLTVT.

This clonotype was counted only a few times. The CDR3 region is CASSSSGGRDYNEQFF. DNA of the CDR3: TGTGCCAGCAGCTCGTCAGGTGGGAGAGATTACAATGAGCAGTTCTTC. The chain carries TRBV9 and TRBJ2-1; D possibly corresponds to TRBD2 (5 bases). The V gene lost 4 bases and the J gene lost 4 bases, with 18 bases spanning the gap. The germline V gene encodes CDR1 SGDLS and CDR2 YYNGEE. The CDR3 has 16 residues.

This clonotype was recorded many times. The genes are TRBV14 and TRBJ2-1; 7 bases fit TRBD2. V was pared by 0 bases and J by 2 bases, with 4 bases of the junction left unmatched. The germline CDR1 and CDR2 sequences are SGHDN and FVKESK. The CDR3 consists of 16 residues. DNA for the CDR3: TGTGCCAGCAGCCAAGATGTTCGGGGGGCCTACAATGAGCAGTTCTTC. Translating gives CASSQDVRGAYNEQFF.

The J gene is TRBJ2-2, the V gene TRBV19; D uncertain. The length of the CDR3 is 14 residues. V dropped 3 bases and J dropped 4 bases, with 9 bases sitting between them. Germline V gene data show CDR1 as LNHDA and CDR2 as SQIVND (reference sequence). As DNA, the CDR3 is TGTGCCAGTAGTATGGTCTTGAGCACCGGGGAGCTGTTTTTT. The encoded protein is CASSMVLSTGELFF.

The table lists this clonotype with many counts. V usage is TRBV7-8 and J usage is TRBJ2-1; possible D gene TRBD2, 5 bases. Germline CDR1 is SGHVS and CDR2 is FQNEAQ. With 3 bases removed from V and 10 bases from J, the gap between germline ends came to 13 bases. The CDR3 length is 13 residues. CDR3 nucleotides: TGTGCCAGCAGCTTTGCCTCTAGGAGGGAGCAGTTCTTC. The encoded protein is CASSFASRREQFF. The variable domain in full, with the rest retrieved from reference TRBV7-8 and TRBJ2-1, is GAGVSQSPRYKVAKRGQDVALRCDPISGHVSLFWYQQALGQGPEFLTYFQNEAQLDKSGLPSDRFFAERPEGSVSTLKIQRTQQEDSAVYLCASSFASRREQFFGPGTRLTVL.

The chain's CDR3 is CASSLVASYNEQFF. DNA for the CDR3: TGTGCCAGCAGCTTAGTCGCAAGCTACAATGAGCAGTTCTTC. The chain couples TRBV7-6 to TRBJ2-1; D gene uncertain. V was cut by 1 base and J by 3 bases, with 7 bases left in between. The CDR3 consists of 14 residues. CDR1 is SGHVS and CDR2 is FNYEAQ in the germline V gene.

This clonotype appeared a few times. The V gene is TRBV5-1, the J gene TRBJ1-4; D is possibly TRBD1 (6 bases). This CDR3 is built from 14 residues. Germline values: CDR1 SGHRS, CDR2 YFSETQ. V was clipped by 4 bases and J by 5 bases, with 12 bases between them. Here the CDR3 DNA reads TGCGCCAGCAGCGGGTCGACAGGAAATGAAAAACTGTTTTTT. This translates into CASSGSTGNEKLFF.

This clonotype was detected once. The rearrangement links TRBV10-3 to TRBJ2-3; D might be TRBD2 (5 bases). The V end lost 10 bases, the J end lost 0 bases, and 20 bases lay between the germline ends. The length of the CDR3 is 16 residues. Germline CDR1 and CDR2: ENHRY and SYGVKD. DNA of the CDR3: TGTGCCACCCGACCGTTATCGACTACTAGCACAGATACGCAGTATTTT. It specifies CATRPLSTTSTDTQYF.

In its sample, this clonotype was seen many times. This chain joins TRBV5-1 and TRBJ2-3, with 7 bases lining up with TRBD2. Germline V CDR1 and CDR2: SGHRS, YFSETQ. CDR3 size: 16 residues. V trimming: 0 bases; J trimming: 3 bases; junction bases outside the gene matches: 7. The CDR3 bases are TGCGCCAGCAGCTTGGAAGGGAGAGCGGGAACAGATACGCAGTATTTT. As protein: CASSLEGRAGTDTQYF.

The CDR3 loop reads CSARDEALAKNIQYF. The CDR3 bases are TGCAGTGCTAGAGATGAGGCGCTGGCCAAAAACATTCAGTACTTC. J is TRBJ2-4 and V is TRBV20-1; D is uncertain. The CDR3 covers 15 residues. Germline assignment: CDR1 DFQATT and CDR2 SNEGSKA (reference sequence). V lost 0 bases to trimming and J lost 1 base, with 10 bases between them.

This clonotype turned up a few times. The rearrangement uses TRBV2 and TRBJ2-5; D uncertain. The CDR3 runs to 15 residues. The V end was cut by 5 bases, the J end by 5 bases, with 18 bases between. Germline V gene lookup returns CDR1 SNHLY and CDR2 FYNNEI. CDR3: CASSPKTSSSETQYF. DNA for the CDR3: TGTGCCAGCAGTCCAAAAACCAGTTCGTCGGAGACCCAGTACTTC.

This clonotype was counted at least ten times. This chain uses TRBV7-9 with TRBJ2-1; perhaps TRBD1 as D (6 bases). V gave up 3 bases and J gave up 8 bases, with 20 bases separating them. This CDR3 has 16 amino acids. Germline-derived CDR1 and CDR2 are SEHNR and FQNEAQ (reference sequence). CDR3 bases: TGTGCCAGCAGCTTGGGGGCCTTAGACTGGAACGATGAGCAGTTCTTC. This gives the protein CASSLGALDWNDEQFF.

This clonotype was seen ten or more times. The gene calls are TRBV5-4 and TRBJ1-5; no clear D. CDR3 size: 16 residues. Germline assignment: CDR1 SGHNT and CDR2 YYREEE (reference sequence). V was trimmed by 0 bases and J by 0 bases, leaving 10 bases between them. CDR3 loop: CASSLGTDYSNQPQHF. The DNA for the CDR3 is TGTGCCAGCAGCTTGGGGACGGATTATAGCAATCAGCCCCAGCATTTT.